The 24 T cell receptor beta chains given below trace back to one sample, sequenced in a study of shared clonotypes between healthy human individuals. Produced via immunoSEQ multiplex PCR; TCRdb's table is partial and in-frame only. The sample yields around 700,000 clones, 72% seen once. Sequencing was carried out using memory CD4+ T cells sorted from blood. The subset was: CD45RA-negative fraction. Receptors originate from a woman in her thirties in good health.

This clone was counted a few times. CDR3 bases: TGTGCCAGCAGCTTAGGGGTGGGAGAGACCCAGTACTTC. Translating gives CASSLGVGETQYF. The chain couples TRBV7-9 to TRBJ2-5; D is unresolved. This CDR3 has 13 amino acids. With 1 base removed from V and 4 bases from J, the gap between germline ends came to 7 bases. Germline loops: CDR1 SEHNR, CDR2 FQNEAQ (reference sequence). Full variable domain (missing parts from reference TRBV7-9 and TRBJ2-5): DTGVSQNPRHKITKRGQNVTFRCDPISEHNRLYWYRQTLGQGPEFLTYFQNEAQLEKSRLLSDRFSAERPKGSFSTLEIQRTEQGDSAMYLCASSLGVGETQYFGPGTRLLVL.

The gene calls are TRBV2 and TRBJ2-2; possible D gene TRBD2, 5 bases. V was pared by 0 bases and J by 5 bases, with 13 bases between. This CDR3 has 16 amino acids. Per germline, CDR1 SNHLY and CDR2 FYNNEI. The CDR3 DNA is TGTGCCAGCAGTGAAGCGCAGGCGGGCCCGACCGGGGAGCTGTTTTTT. Amino acids: CASSEAQAGPTGELFF.

The chain carries TRBV28 and TRBJ1-4; maybe TRBD1 (5 bases). Trimming removed 3 bases at V and 4 bases at J, with 9 bases between. This CDR3 comprises 14 residues. Looked up from germline, CDR1 is MDHEN and CDR2 is SYDVKM. In DNA, the CDR3 is TGTGCCAGCAGTTTGTCAGGGTTTAATGAAAAACTGTTTTTT. This gives the protein CASSLSGFNEKLFF.

The chain couples TRBV7-6 to TRBJ2-2, with D tentatively TRBD1 (6 bases). The CDR3 is 14 residues long. The ends were cut back, 2 bases at V and 7 bases at J, with 11 bases in the middle. The germline CDR1 and CDR2 sequences are SGHVS and FNYEAQ. CDR3 residues: CASSLNRVVGELFF. DNA of the CDR3: TGTGCCAGCAGCTTAAACAGGGTTGTCGGGGAGCTGTTTTTT.

Worth noting for this clone: The sample has other DNA sequences that encode this CDR3 too. CDR3 protein: CASSLVSGSETQYF. The CDR3 DNA reads as TGCGCCAGCAGCTTGGTCTCAGGGTCAGAGACCCAGTACTTC. The chain combines TRBV5-1 with TRBJ2-5, with TRBD1 as a possible D gene (5 bases). Trimming removed 0 bases from V and 4 bases from J, with 10 bases in between. Germline values: CDR1 SGHRS, CDR2 YFSETQ. The CDR3 is 14 residues long.

The V gene is TRBV19, the J gene TRBJ2-1; D possibly matches TRBD1 or TRBD2 (5 bases each). Germline V gene data show CDR1 as LNHDA and CDR2 as SQIVND (reference sequence). Trimming stripped 5 bases from V and 5 bases from J, with 10 bases between. This CDR3 spans 13 amino acids. The CDR3 coding sequence is TGTGCCAGTAGTTTTCCGGGACACAATGAGCAGTTCTTC. As protein: CASSFPGHNEQFF.

On this clone itself: In the same sample, other DNA sequences code for this CDR3. The V call is TRBV14, the J call TRBJ1-1; unclear D gene. Germline V CDR1 and CDR2: SGHDN, FVKESK. The CDR3 runs to 13 residues. Trimming pared 2 bases from V and 3 bases from J, leaving 7 bases between. In DNA, the CDR3 is TGTGCCAGCAGCCAACACCGGGACACTGAAGCTTTCTTT. This encodes CASSQHRDTEAFF.

The chain uses TRBV6-1 and TRBJ1-4; a possible D gene is TRBD1 (5 bases). CDR1 MNHNS and CDR2 SASEGT come from the germline V gene. V lost 10 bases to trimming and J lost 8 bases, with 17 bases between them. The CDR3 is 13 amino acids. CDR3 in amino acids: CATAWGGEEKLFF. CDR3 bases: TGTGCCACCGCGTGGGGCGGGGAGGAAAAACTGTTTTTT.

This clone showed up many times. The gene calls are TRBV28 and TRBJ2-1; no clear D gene. V was cut by 3 bases and J by 10 bases, with 10 bases left in between. Germline-derived CDR1 and CDR2 are MDHEN and SYDVKM. The CDR3 is 12 residues long. CDR3 DNA sequence: TGTGCCAGCAGTTTGAATGTTTGGGAGCAGTTCTTC. It encodes CASSLNVWEQFF. Supplemented by reference TRBV28 and TRBJ2-1, the full variable domain reads DVKVTQSSRYLVKRTGEKVFLECVQDMDHENMFWYRQDPGLGLRLIYFSYDVKMKEKGDIPEGYSVSREKKERFSLILESASTNQTSMYLCASSLNVWEQFFGPGTRLTVL.

This chain joins TRBV7-2 and TRBJ2-2; D is unclear. The CDR3 contains 14 residues. V shed 3 bases and J shed 4 bases, with 9 bases lying between them. The V gene's germline CDR1 is SGHTA and CDR2 FQGNSA. The CDR3 nucleotides read TGTGCCAGCAGCTTGCAGATGGGCACCGGGGAGCTGTTTTTT. Amino acids: CASSLQMGTGELFF.

This rearrangement joins TRBV4-1 to TRBJ1-2; no definite D call. V shed 0 bases and J shed 1 base, with 9 bases lying between them. The CDR3 length is 15 residues. Germline CDR1 MGHRA, CDR2 YSYEKL. The chain's CDR3 is CASSQDYHHNYGYTF. Written as DNA, the CDR3 is TGCGCCAGCAGCCAAGATTACCACCATAACTATGGCTACACCTTC.

The chain employs TRBV2 and TRBJ2-7, with D possibly matching TRBD1 (6 bases). V was pared by 7 bases and J by 6 bases, with 19 bases between. The CDR3 contains 14 residues. In germline, CDR1 is SNHLY, CDR2 FYNNEI. The CDR3 spells CASKGDRTLVEQYF. The CDR3 DNA reads TGTGCCAGCAAGGGAGACAGGACCCTGGTCGAGCAGTACTTC.

The gene calls are TRBV28 and TRBJ1-5; D remains unclear. Trimming took 6 bases from V and 6 from J, leaving 9 bases between them. Germline V gene sequence: CDR1 MDHEN, CDR2 SYDVKM. This CDR3 has 12 residues. CDR3 residues: CASRPSGQPQHF. CDR3 nucleotide sequence: TGTGCCAGCAGACCCAGCGGTCAGCCCCAGCATTTT.

The V gene is TRBV6-5, the J gene TRBJ1-4; 7 bases map to TRBD1. The CDR3 consists of 15 residues. Trimming removed 2 bases from V and 3 bases from J; junction bases left unmatched: 3. CDR1 is MNHEY and CDR2 is SVGAGI in the germline V gene. In nucleotides, the CDR3 is TGTGCCAGCAGTTACGGCGGGACAGCTAATGAAAAACTGTTTTTT. Residues: CASSYGGTANEKLFF.

The rearrangement links TRBV15 to TRBJ1-5, with D maybe TRBD1 (6 bases). V was trimmed by 2 bases and J by 0 bases, leaving 14 bases between them. CDR1 and CDR2 from the germline V gene are LNHNV and YYDKDF (reference sequence). The CDR3 is 17 residues long. CDR3 loop: CATSRKRTDHSNQPQHF. The CDR3 nucleotides read TGTGCCACCAGCAGAAAGAGGACAGATCATAGCAATCAGCCCCAGCATTTT. Full variable domain (rest looked up from reference TRBV15 and TRBJ1-5): DAMVIQNPRYQVTQFGKPVTLSCSQTLNHNVMYWYQQKSSQAPKLLFHYYDKDFNNEADTPDNFQSRRPNTSFCFLDIRSPGLGDTAMYLCATSRKRTDHSNQPQHFGDGTRLSIL.

This rearrangement joins TRBV7-2 to TRBJ1-5; no definite D call. Trimming took 1 base from V and 4 from J, leaving 11 bases between them. CDR1 and CDR2 from the germline V gene are SGHTA and FQGNSA. The CDR3 has 15 amino acids. The CDR3 here is CASSLVGRLNQPQHF. The CDR3 nucleotides read TGTGCCAGCAGCTTAGTTGGACGGTTAAATCAGCCCCAGCATTTT.

The V gene is TRBV28, the J gene TRBJ1-5; D may be TRBD1 (5 bases). The ends were cut back, 4 bases at V and 4 bases at J, with 14 bases in the middle. The CDR3 runs to 15 residues. Germline CDR1 reads MDHEN; CDR2 reads SYDVKM. In nucleotides, the CDR3 is TGTGCCAGCAGTTCCCCTTGGGGGTTAAATCAGCCCCAGCATTTT. Translated: CASSSPWGLNQPQHF.

This chain uses TRBV6-5 with TRBJ1-5; D ambiguous. The CDR3 totals 13 residues. The germline V gene encodes CDR1 MNHEY and CDR2 SVGAGI. V lost 1 base and J 4 bases, leaving 5 bases between the germline ends. CDR3 DNA: TGTGCCAGCAGTTACTTAAGGAATCAGCCCCAGCATTTT. Protein sequence: CASSYLRNQPQHF.

The rearrangement joins TRBV28 to TRBJ2-7; 9 bases line up with TRBD2. With 3 bases clipped from V and 6 bases from J, the junction kept 6 bases outside the gene matches. The CDR3 is made up of 14 amino acids. Germline CDR1 is MDHEN and CDR2 is SYDVKM. DNA for the CDR3: TGTGCCAGCAGTTTCGTAGCGGGAGCTTTCGAGCAGTACTTC. This sequence encodes CASSFVAGAFEQYF.

This chain uses TRBV10-3 with TRBJ1-4; D is possibly TRBD1 (6 bases). The germline V and J ends were trimmed by 8 bases and 5 bases, with 12 bases remaining between them. The V gene's germline CDR1 is ENHRY and CDR2 SYGVKD. The CDR3 has 13 amino acids. The CDR3 sequence: CAIADRENEKLFF. The CDR3 DNA follows: TGTGCCATCGCGGACAGAGAAAATGAAAAACTGTTTTTT.

The CDR3 loop reads CASSFGDRGGTDTQYF. Written as DNA, the CDR3 is TGTGCCAGCAGTTTTGGGGACAGGGGGGGCACAGATACGCAGTATTTT. J is TRBJ2-3 and V is TRBV6-6; 11 positions match TRBD1. The length of the CDR3 is 16 residues. V shed 4 bases, J shed 1 base, and the junction held 4 bases outside the gene matches. CDR1 is MNHNY and CDR2 is SVGAGI in the germline V gene (reference sequence).

Of note for this clone: Other DNA sequences in this specimen translate into the identical CDR3. The CDR3 loop is CASSLGQNNQPQHF. The CDR3 region has the DNA TGTGCCAGCAGTTTAGGACAAAACAATCAGCCCCAGCATTTT. The rearrangement links TRBV28 to TRBJ1-5; a weak D match, TRBD1 (5 bases). The CDR3 is 14 residues long. CDR1 is MDHEN and CDR2 is SYDVKM in the germline V gene. Trimming left V 2 bases short and J 3 bases short, with 8 bases between. Complete variable domain (other parts from reference TRBV28 and TRBJ1-5): DVKVTQSSRYLVKRTGEKVFLECVQDMDHENMFWYRQDPGLGLRLIYFSYDVKMKEKGDIPEGYSVSREKKERFSLILESASTNQTSMYLCASSLGQNNQPQHFGDGTRLSIL.

This chain connects TRBV29-1 to TRBJ2-1; 10 bases fit TRBD1. With 7 bases clipped from V and 7 bases from J, the junction kept 7 bases outside the gene matches. This CDR3 region has 13 residues. From germline, CDR1 is SQVTM and CDR2 ANQGSEA. DNA of the CDR3: TGCAGCGCGCGGGGACAGGGGAATAATGAGCAGTTCTTC. Residues: CSARGQGNNEQFF.

This clone was counted between two and nine times. This chain uses TRBV6-6 with TRBJ1-5; D is perhaps TRBD1 (6 bases). Trimming left V 0 bases short and J 4 bases short, with 7 bases between. Per the germline V gene, CDR1 is MNHNY and CDR2 is SVGAGI (reference sequence). The CDR3 loop spans 14 amino acids. The CDR3 spells CASSYSTGNQPQHF. Written as DNA, the CDR3 is TGTGCCAGCAGTTACTCTACAGGGAATCAGCCCCAGCATTTT.